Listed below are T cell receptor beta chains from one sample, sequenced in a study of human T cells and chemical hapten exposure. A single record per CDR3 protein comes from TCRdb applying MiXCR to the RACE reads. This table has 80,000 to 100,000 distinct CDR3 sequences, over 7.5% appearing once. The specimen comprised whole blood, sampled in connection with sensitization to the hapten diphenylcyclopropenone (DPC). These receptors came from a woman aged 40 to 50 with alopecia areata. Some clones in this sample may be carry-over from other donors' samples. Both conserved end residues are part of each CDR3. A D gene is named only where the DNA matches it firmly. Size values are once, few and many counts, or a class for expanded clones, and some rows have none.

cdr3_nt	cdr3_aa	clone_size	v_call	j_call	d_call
TGCAGCGTTGAAGATGAAAGGGCCCGCGAGCAGTACTTC	CSVEDERAREQYF	-	TRBV29-1	TRBJ2-7	-
TGTGCCACCAGTGACCCTAGCGCGATTCAGAAATCCCATGAGCAGTTCTTC	CATSDPSAIQKSHEQFF	-	TRBV24-1	TRBJ2-1	-
TGTGCCAGCAGTTCCGACAGGGGACCAGCAGATACGCAGTATTTT	CASSSDRGPADTQYF	-	TRBV6-2/TRBV6-3	TRBJ2-3	TRBD1
TGTGCCAGCAGCTTCGGCTTGGGGAATGAGCAGTTCTTC	CASSFGLGNEQFF	-	TRBV7-6	TRBJ2-1	-
TGTGCCAGCTCACCACGGACGGCACGGAGTAGCACAGATACGCAGTATTTT	CASSPRTARSSTDTQYF	-	TRBV18	TRBJ2-3	-
TGCAGCGTTGACAATGACAGGGATAGTAACGAGCAGTACTTC	CSVDNDRDSNEQYF	many	TRBV29-1	TRBJ2-7	TRBD1
TGTGCCAGCAGCGTGGACCCTGACTGGGGAGGCTACACCTTC	CASSVDPDWGGYTF	many	TRBV9	TRBJ1-2	-
TGCAGCGTTGCTACAGGGGCCGGTAATTACTACGAGCAGTACTTC	CSVATGAGNYYEQYF	few	TRBV29-1	TRBJ2-7	TRBD1
TGTGCCAGCAGAAGGGGGAACACCGGGGAGCTGTTTTTT	CASRRGNTGELFF	many	TRBV27	TRBJ2-2	-
TGTGCCAGTAGTATGGGTGGGAGCACCTACGAGCAGTACTTC	CASSMGGSTYEQYF	few	TRBV19	TRBJ2-7	-
TGCGCCAGCAGCCCCGGACAGATCCAAGAGACCCAGTACTTC	CASSPGQIQETQYF	few	TRBV4-1	TRBJ2-5	-
TGTGCCAGCACCAAAGCCGGGACTAGATACAATGAGCAGTTCTTC	CASTKAGTRYNEQFF	many	TRBV6-2/TRBV6-3	TRBJ2-1	TRBD2
TGTGCCAGCAGCGTAGGTAACAGGGGTGGCACTGAAGCTTTCTTT	CASSVGNRGGTEAFF	-	TRBV9	TRBJ1-1	TRBD1
TGCGCCAGCAGCTTGGGGTCAGCTAGCACAGATACGCAGTATTTT	CASSLGSASTDTQYF	-	TRBV5-1	TRBJ2-3	-
TGCGCCAGCATGCTCCTGGGGTCCCCAGATACGCAGTATTTT	CASMLLGSPDTQYF	many	TRBV5-1	TRBJ2-3	-
TGCAGCGTTGCTCCCCCTTGGAATGAGCAGTTCTTC	CSVAPPWNEQFF	-	TRBV29-1	TRBJ2-1	-
TGTGCCAGCAGCGTATCGGGTAGCGGGGCGGAAGGTCGGCAGTTCTTC	CASSVSGSGAEGRQFF	many	TRBV9	TRBJ2-1	TRBD2
TGTGCCAGTAGTATCTACCGGACGGCCATCACAGATACGCAGTATTTT	CASSIYRTAITDTQYF	few	TRBV19	TRBJ2-3	-
TGTGCCAGCCTCCGGGGCCGCTTTCAGCCCCAGCATTTT	CASLRGRFQPQHF	many	TRBV28	TRBJ1-5	-
TGTGCCAGCAGCCCTAGCGCTAGCTCCTACAATGAGCAGTTCTTC	CASSPSASSYNEQFF	many	TRBV3-2	TRBJ2-1	-
TGTGCCAGCAGCCCCGGTACGGGGCGTGCGGGGGCATACGAGCAGTACTTC	CASSPGTGRAGAYEQYF	many	TRBV11-3	TRBJ2-7	-
TGTGCCAGCACTCAAACGGGACTAGCTAACAATGAGCAGTTCTTC	CASTQTGLANNEQFF	many	TRBV6-2/TRBV6-3	TRBJ2-1	TRBD2
TGTGCCAGCAGTTGGACAGGGGTTGAGACCCAGTACTTC	CASSWTGVETQYF	few	TRBV12-3/TRBV12-4	TRBJ2-5	TRBD1